The rows below give T cell receptor beta chains drawn from one sample of a study of early T cells in non-severe SARS-CoV-2 infection. TCRdb re-derived calls from the 5' RACE reads in MiXCR, one entry per CDR3 protein. The table lists tens of thousands of distinct CDR3 sequences, less than 6.5% of them singletons, with approximately 5.6% in the top ten. The sample was whole blood, taken at baseline. These receptor sequences come from an adult who was a healthcare worker with PCR-confirmed SARS-CoV-2 infection or an uninfected control (not recorded which). The CDR3 runs from the conserved cysteine through the conserved F or W. The D gene is left open where the match is weak. Some rows have no size entry. The others give once, few or many, or a class for an expanded clone.

j_call d_call clone_size v_call cdr3_nt cdr3_aa
TRBJ2-3 - - TRBV10-3 TGTGCCATCAGTGAGTCCGGGACCGCCGGAGTGGAGACGCAGTATTTT CAISESGTAGVETQYF
TRBJ2-7 - many TRBV11-3 TGTGCCAGCAGCCGCGCAAAGGGCTACGAGCAGTACTTC CASSRAKGYEQYF
TRBJ2-1 TRBD2 many TRBV11-2 TGTGCCAGCAGTTCTAGCGGGGTTGAGCAGTTCTTC CASSSSGVEQFF
TRBJ2-3 - many TRBV3-1 TGTGCCAGCAGCCAAGATAGGGTAAGATCAGATACGCAGTATTTT CASSQDRVRSDTQYF
TRBJ2-7 TRBD2 many TRBV7-9 TGTGCCAGCAGCTTATCCCGATTAGCGGGAGGGCCTTACGAGCAGTACTTC CASSLSRLAGGPYEQYF
TRBJ2-7 TRBD1 few TRBV5-1 TGCGCCAGCCGATTGAGGACAGGGTCTTACGAGCAGTACTTC CASRLRTGSYEQYF
TRBJ2-1 TRBD2 many TRBV19 TGTGCCAGTAGTACCCGGGGGGCTAGCGGGACCCTTCGGGGGCAGTTCTTC CASSTRGASGTLRGQFF
TRBJ1-1 - many TRBV6-5 TGTGCCAGCAGTGTACGATCCTACACTGAAGCTTTCTTT CASSVRSYTEAFF
TRBJ2-7 TRBD2 - TRBV28 TGTGCCAGCAGTTTAGAGGGGACTAGCTACGAGCAGTACTTC CASSLEGTSYEQYF
TRBJ2-3 TRBD1 many TRBV25-1 TGTGCCAGCAGTGGCCCTACAGGGGGCGGGGAAGATACGCAGTATTTT CASSGPTGGGEDTQYF
TRBJ2-7 TRBD1 - TRBV27 TGTGCCAGCAGTTTGTACAGGGGAGTCCACGAGCAGTACTTC CASSLYRGVHEQYF
TRBJ2-1 - many TRBV14 TGTGCCAGCAGCCCGACATTTAGGTTCGGGAGCGTATACAATGAGCAGTTCTTC CASSPTFRFGSVYNEQFF
TRBJ2-7 TRBD2 many TRBV12-3/TRBV12-4 TGTGCCAGCAGCATGGGGGGGTTGAGCTACGAGCAGTACTTC CASSMGGLSYEQYF
TRBJ2-5 TRBD2 many TRBV6-5 TGTGCCAGCAGTCAGCCGGGACTAGCGGGACGTGAGACCCAGTACTTC CASSQPGLAGRETQYF
TRBJ1-5 - - TRBV19 TGTGCCAGTAGTATAGATCAGGTAAATCAGCCCCAGCATTTT CASSIDQVNQPQHF
TRBJ2-2 - many TRBV20-1 TGCAGTGCTGCCAACCAGGGGTCGCGGACCGGGGAGCTGTTTTTT CSAANQGSRTGELFF
TRBJ2-2 TRBD1 many TRBV27 TGTGCCAGCAGTTCGGACAGGGATCATCTGAACACCGGGGAGCTGTTTTTT CASSSDRDHLNTGELFF
TRBJ2-3 TRBD2 many TRBV20-1 TGCAGTGCTCGAGAAACTAGCGGGAGCGCAGATACGCAGTATTTT CSARETSGSADTQYF
TRBJ1-4 TRBD1 many TRBV5-6 TGTGCCAGCAGCATATTCAGGGGGCTCGTTGAAAAACTGTTTTTT CASSIFRGLVEKLFF
TRBJ2-4 TRBD1 few TRBV15 TGTGCCACCAGCTCGACGCAGGGGGTAATAGCCAAAAACATTCAGTACTTC CATSSTQGVIAKNIQYF
TRBJ2-1 TRBD2 - TRBV3-1 TGTGCCAGCAGCCCGATACTAGCGGGAGAACGGCGAGAGCAGTTCTTC CASSPILAGERREQFF
TRBJ2-5 - - TRBV28 TGTGCCACCAAACTCGGGGGTGCCGGTCAGGAGACCCAGTACTTC CATKLGGAGQETQYF
TRBJ2-1 - many TRBV5-6 TGTGCCAGCAGCTTGCGCGGCCCCAATGAGCAGTTCTTC CASSLRGPNEQFF
TRBJ2-2 - - TRBV7-6 TGTGCCAGCAGCTTAACGGGAGCAGGGGTCGCGAACACCGGGGAGCTGTTTTTT CASSLTGAGVANTGELFF
TRBJ1-1 - few TRBV7-8 TGTGCCAGCAGCTTAGCACAAGATTTGGACATGAACACTGAAGCTTTCTTT CASSLAQDLDMNTEAFF